There are a few counts of the clone carrying this T cell receptor beta chain. Its antigen is not identified. Semi-nested PCR with Nested Universal Primer A followed constant-region reverse priming of full-length variable regions. MiXCR was run by TCRdb on the 5' RACE reads, yielding one entry per CDR3 protein. The sample records about 57,000 distinct CDR3 sequences, around 28% being singletons. Study outcomes and limitations: The larger-cohort validation was restricted to a single TCR beta V-J rearrangement rather than whole repertoires. Tumor memory CD4+ T cell TCR gene usage was found to cluster with blood and lymph node memory CD4+ cells and with lymph node naive CD4+ cells. Tumor Tregs overlapped most with tumor, then blood, naive CD4+ cells.

The specimen was tumor-infiltrating memory CD4+ T cells sorted from the breast tumor. Subset: memory CD4+ T cells, CD4+CD45RO+CD25-. The origin of this receptor is a female donor with breast cancer.

CDR3 loop: CASSLPGTNYGYTF. The DNA for the CDR3 is TGTGCCAGCAGCTTGCCAGGGACTAACTATGGCTACACCTTC. V gene TRBV7-2 combines with J gene TRBJ1-2, with D perhaps TRBD1 (5 bases). The V gene lost 3 bases and the J gene lost 0 bases, with 8 bases spanning the gap. Germline loops: CDR1 SGHTA, CDR2 FQGNSA. The CDR3 is 14 amino acids.